Presented here are 27 T cell receptor beta chains from one specimen sequenced in a study of PD-L1 blockade in urothelial cancer. TCRdb's copy holds only in-frame clones and misses some; the assay was immunoSEQ multiplex PCR. The sample shows some 50,000 clones, approximately 90% of them seen only once. This material consisted of PBMCs, taken around atezolizumab (anti-PD-L1) treatment. The receptor source for this set is an elderly man with urothelial cancer.

V usage is TRBV2 and J usage is TRBJ1-1; 7 bases line up with TRBD1. The V gene end was trimmed by 7 bases and the J gene end by 4 bases; junction bases not matched to a gene: 12. The germline V gene encodes CDR1 SNHLY and CDR2 FYNNEI. There are 15 residues in the CDR3. The CDR3 here is CASTGTGVGGTEAFF. In nucleotides, the CDR3 is TGTGCCAGCACTGGAACAGGGGTGGGTGGCACTGAAGCTTTCTTT.

The chain has TRBV27 and TRBJ2-7; D unresolved. Germline-derived CDR1 and CDR2 are MNHEY and SMNVEV (reference sequence). Between the trimmed V and J ends, which lost 0 bases and 0 bases, there was a span of 12 bases. The CDR3 has 16 residues. As DNA, the CDR3 is TGTGCCAGCAGTTTATCGGTAGAGGTGAGCTCCTACGAGCAGTACTTC. Protein: CASSLSVEVSSYEQYF.

This rearrangement joins TRBV27 to TRBJ2-1; 10 bases line up with TRBD1. This CDR3 is 15 amino acids long. V was pared by 3 bases and J by 8 bases, with 7 bases of the junction left unmatched. Germline CDR1 reads MNHEY; CDR2 reads SMNVEV (reference sequence). The CDR3 protein is CASSFLPTGGHEQFF. The CDR3 DNA follows: TGTGCCAGCAGTTTCTTACCGACAGGGGGCCATGAGCAGTTCTTC.

The chain carries TRBV5-1 and TRBJ2-5; 14 nucleotides match TRBD2. The V segment lost 4 bases and the J segment 5 bases; nucleotides outside the gene matches: 4. CDR1 and CDR2 (germline): SGHRS, YFSETQ. The CDR3 sequence is 15 residues long. CDR3 DNA sequence: TGCGCCAGCAGCAAGGGGACTAGCGGGAGTGAGACCCAGTACTTC. This gives the protein CASSKGTSGSETQYF.

This clone was counted a single time. The chain has TRBV9 and TRBJ2-3; TRBD2 agrees at 7 bases. V lost 5 bases and J lost 2; bases outside the gene matches: 2. Germline CDR1 and CDR2: SGDLS and YYNGEE. The CDR3 sequence is 13 residues long. Written as DNA, the CDR3 is TGTGCCAGCAGAGCGGGGACCACAGATACGCAGTATTTT. This sequence encodes CASRAGTTDTQYF.

The chain combines TRBV28 with TRBJ2-2; perhaps TRBD1 as D (6 bases). Germline CDR1 reads MDHEN; CDR2 reads SYDVKM. Deletions cut 4 bases from V and 2 bases from J, with 11 bases between. The CDR3 covers 15 residues. CDR3 in amino acids: CASSSGTLNTGELFF. In nucleotides, the CDR3 is TGTGCCAGCAGTTCCGGGACATTAAACACCGGGGAGCTGTTTTTT.

This rearrangement joins TRBV7-2 to TRBJ1-1; 9 bases match TRBD1. The trim removed 5 bases at V and 11 bases at J, leaving 6 bases unmatched. This CDR3 contains 12 residues. CDR1 and CDR2 from the germline V gene are SGHTA and FQGNSA. The CDR3 is CASSVYRGHAFF. The CDR3 DNA reads as TGTGCCAGCAGCGTATACAGGGGGCATGCTTTCTTT. Combining the CDR3 with reference TRBV7-2 and TRBJ1-1 gives the whole variable domain GAGVSQSPSNKVTEKGKDVELRCDPISGHTALYWYRQSLGQGLEFLIYFQGNSAPDKSGLPSDRFSAERTGGSVSTLTIQRTQQEDSAVYLCASSVYRGHAFFGQGTRLTVV.

The CDR3 coding sequence is TGTGCCAGCTCCGCCCATGGGGGGGCAGATACGCAGTATTTT. It translates to CASSAHGGADTQYF. The V gene is TRBV18, the J gene TRBJ2-3; TRBD2 aligns across 7 bases. Germline values: CDR1 KGHSH, CDR2 LQKENI. CDR3 length equals 14 residues. The V gene end was trimmed by 6 bases and the J gene end by 4 bases; junction bases not matched to a gene: 7. The variable domain in full, completed from reference TRBV18 and TRBJ2-3, reads NAGVMQNPRHLVRRRGQEARLRCSPMKGHSHVYWYRQLPEEGLKFMVYLQKENIIDESGMPKERFSAEFPKEGPSILRIQQVVRGDSAAYFCASSAHGGADTQYFGPGTRLTVL.

The chain carries TRBV19 and TRBJ1-2, with a tentative D call TRBD1 (6 bases). Germline V gene sequence: CDR1 LNHDA, CDR2 SQIVND (reference sequence). Trimming took off 1 base at V and 4 bases at J, with 13 bases between the two ends. CDR3 size: 15 residues. The CDR3 DNA is TGTGCCAGTAGTATAGGAGGGGGATTCGTCTATGGCTACACCTTC. Translated, it gives CASSIGGGFVYGYTF.

The chain uses TRBV18 and TRBJ1-2; perhaps TRBD1 as D (5 bases). The V and J ends lost 3 bases and 4 bases respectively, with 9 bases between them. Germline CDR1 KGHSH, CDR2 LQKENI. The CDR3 covers 13 residues. CDR3 DNA: TGTGCCAGCTCACCGGGGGGTTCCTATGGCTACACCTTC. Translation gives CASSPGGSYGYTF.

This CDR3 reads CASSEGQGQPQHF. The CDR3 DNA reads as TGTGCCAGCAGTGAAGGGCAGGGTCAGCCCCAGCATTTT. This chain joins TRBV6-1 and TRBJ1-5; TRBD1 is a possible D gene (5 bases). The germline gives CDR1 MNHNS, CDR2 SASEGT. V lost 1 base to trimming and J lost 6 bases, with 7 bases between them. The CDR3 is 13 residues long.

The chain recombines TRBV7-2 with TRBJ2-4; D may be TRBD1 (5 bases). The CDR3 has 15 amino acids. Germline V CDR1 and CDR2: SGHTA, FQGNSA. V lost 5 bases and J lost 1, with 12 bases in between. The DNA for the CDR3 is TGTGCCAGCAGCCGCCCCGGACATGCCAAAAACATTCAGTACTTC. The encoded protein is CASSRPGHAKNIQYF.

This chain uses TRBV7-8 with TRBJ2-1, with 9 positions matching TRBD2. V was clipped by 1 base and J by 5 bases; unmatched bases: 3. Germline CDR1 reads SGHVS; CDR2 reads FQNEAQ. This CDR3 has 15 residues. DNA for the CDR3: TGTGCCAGCAGCTTAGGTGCTAGCGGGAACAATGAGCAGTTCTTC. Protein sequence: CASSLGASGNNEQFF.

The chain uses TRBV18 and TRBJ2-6; 9 bases match TRBD2. CDR3 length: 24 amino acids. Trimming cost V 1 base and J 1 base; bases outside gene matches: 23. Germline V gene data show CDR1 as KGHSH and CDR2 as LQKENI. CDR3 sequence: CASSPLGLVGPWASGTSGANVLTF. The CDR3 DNA reads TGTGCCAGCTCACCACTCGGGCTTGTGGGCCCCTGGGCTAGCGGGACATCTGGGGCCAACGTCCTGACTTTC.

V and J are TRBV6-5 and TRBJ1-1; no definite D call. Deletions cut 10 bases from V and 1 base from J, with 13 bases between. CDR3 length: 13 residues. Germline V lookup: CDR1 MNHEY, CDR2 SVGAGI. The CDR3 region is CATRGWGNTEAFF. For the CDR3, the DNA is TGTGCCACCCGGGGTTGGGGGAACACTGAAGCTTTCTTT.

The V and J genes are TRBV28 and TRBJ2-7, with a tentative D call TRBD2 (6 bases). Germline V CDR1 and CDR2: MDHEN, SYDVKM. The length of the CDR3 is 15 residues. Trimming left V 5 bases short and J 4 bases short, with 18 bases between. The CDR3 here is CASSLLGLSTYEQYF. CDR3 in DNA: TGTGCCAGCAGTCTCTTAGGACTATCGACTTACGAGCAGTACTTC.

The count of this clone is one. The rearrangement uses TRBV7-2 and TRBJ2-1; 7 bases align to TRBD1. The V segment lost 4 bases and the J segment 6 bases; nucleotides outside the gene matches: 3. Germline V lookup: CDR1 SGHTA, CDR2 FQGNSA. The CDR3 contains 13 residues. CDR3 DNA: TGTGCCAGCAGCTCTTACAGGGGCAATGAGCAGTTCTTC. This gives the protein CASSSYRGNEQFF. The full variable domain, in which reference TRBV7-2 and TRBJ2-1 provide the parts outside the CDR3, is GAGVSQSPSNKVTEKGKDVELRCDPISGHTALYWYRQSLGQGLEFLIYFQGNSAPDKSGLPSDRFSAERTGGSVSTLTIQRTQQEDSAVYLCASSSYRGNEQFFGPGTRLTVL.

The chain employs TRBV7-9 and TRBJ1-2; a possible D gene is TRBD1 (5 bases). This CDR3 is built from 14 residues. Germline lookup yields CDR1 SEHNR and CDR2 FQNEAQ (reference sequence). Trimming removed 1 base from V and 8 bases from J, with 14 bases in between. The CDR3 spells CASSLGSGAGGYTF. DNA of the CDR3: TGTGCCAGCAGCTTAGGTTCTGGGGCTGGAGGCTACACCTTC.

This chain connects TRBV21-1 to TRBJ2-7; TRBD2, the D gene given by the table, was not confirmed from the DNA. TRBV21-1 is a documented pseudogene. The CDR3 is made up of 15 amino acids. DNA for the CDR3: TGTGCCAGCAGCAAAGTGAAGCGGGACCCTCTCGAGCAGTACTTC. Its protein product is CASSKVKRDPLEQYF.

The chain couples TRBV30 to TRBJ2-7; 7 bases are shared with TRBD1. J lost 5 bases, V lost 2 bases, and 6 bases had no gene match. Per germline, CDR1 GTSNPN and CDR2 SVGIG (reference sequence). This CDR3 is 13 amino acids long. CDR3 sequence reads: CAWSSWTGDEQYF. DNA for the CDR3: TGTGCCTGGAGTAGCTGGACAGGCGACGAGCAGTACTTC.

The rearrangement uses TRBV19 and TRBJ2-7; a possible D gene is TRBD1 (5 bases). The CDR3 extends over 14 amino acids. The ends were cut back, 4 bases at V and 3 bases at J, with 13 bases in the middle. The germline CDR1 and CDR2 sequences are LNHDA and SQIVND (reference sequence). CDR3 in DNA: TGTGCCAGTAGTACCCCAGGGTTTGGCTACGAGCAGTACTTC. It translates to CASSTPGFGYEQYF.

The CDR3 spells CSADGVSGNTIYF. Here the CDR3 DNA reads TGCAGCGCCGACGGGGTCTCTGGAAACACCATATATTTT. This chain connects TRBV29-1 to TRBJ1-3; D not certain. The CDR3 length is 13 residues. Trimming removed 7 bases from V and 0 bases from J, with 10 bases in between. Germline CDR1 is SQVTM and CDR2 is ANQGSEA.

V is TRBV7-8 and J is TRBJ1-1; D is ambiguous. The CDR3 contains 13 residues. In germline, CDR1 is SGHVS, CDR2 FQNEAQ. V shed 5 bases and J shed 1 base, with 8 bases lying between them. The DNA for the CDR3 is TGTGCCAGCAGCATGAGAGAGAACACTGAAGCTTTCTTT. As protein: CASSMRENTEAFF.

This clone has more than one count but fewer than ten. The V call is TRBV7-2, the J call TRBJ2-2; tentative D call: TRBD2 (5 bases). V lost 1 base to trimming and J lost 5 bases, with 11 bases between them. Germline V gene lookup returns CDR1 SGHTA and CDR2 FQGNSA. The CDR3 is 15 residues long. The CDR3 spells CASSLEASRTGELFF. In DNA form, the CDR3 reads TGTGCCAGCAGCTTAGAGGCTAGCCGGACCGGGGAGCTGTTTTTT.

V usage is TRBV9 and J usage is TRBJ2-7, with 9 bases that match TRBD1. V lost 0 bases, J lost 2 bases, and 3 bases stayed unmatched. This CDR3 is built from 15 residues. Germline V gives CDR1 SGDLS, CDR2 YYNGEE. This CDR3 is CASSVEGQGAYEQYF. In DNA, the CDR3 is TGTGCCAGCAGCGTAGAGGGACAGGGAGCCTACGAGCAGTACTTC.

V and J are TRBV9 and TRBJ2-5; 14 nucleotides align to TRBD2. Germline trimming cut 4 bases from V and 4 bases from J; bases unmatched to any gene: 3. This CDR3 spans 15 amino acids. The germline CDR1 and CDR2 sequences are SGDLS and YYNGEE. The CDR3 loop reads CASSLGLAGGETQYF. The CDR3 DNA follows: TGTGCCAGCAGCCTCGGACTAGCGGGGGGAGAGACCCAGTACTTC. The whole variable domain, remainder taken from reference TRBV9 and TRBJ2-5, is DSGVTQTPKHLITATGQRVTLRCSPRSGDLSVYWYQQSLDQGLQFLIQYYNGEERAKGNILERFSAQQFPDLHSELNLSSLELGDSALYFCASSLGLAGGETQYFGPGTRLLVL.

The chain employs TRBV5-4 and TRBJ2-1, with 9 bases matching TRBD2. The CDR3 extends over 16 amino acids. The germline V gene encodes CDR1 SGHNT and CDR2 YYREEE (reference sequence). V gave up 1 base and J gave up 4 bases; unmatched junction bases: 6. CDR3 in DNA: TGTGCCAGCAGCTTGTTGGCGGGAGGGGGTTACAATGAGCAGTTCTTC. The encoded protein is CASSLLAGGGYNEQFF.